This T cell receptor (beta chain) was identified during a study of T-cell reconstitution after alpha-beta-depleted transplantation in children. Unique molecular identifiers were used to barcode this TCRbeta library. Each CDR3 protein is one row after TCRdb ran MiXCR on the PCR reads. The table lists around 600,000 distinct CDR3 sequences, roughly a tenth of them singletons, with roughly 3.9% in the top ten. In its sample, this clonotype was seen many times. There are 14 residues in the CDR3. Germline V gene data show CDR1 as DFQATT and CDR2 as SNEGSKA (reference sequence). V was cut by 7 bases and J by 7 bases, with 20 bases left in between.

Sequenced here: PBMCs from the stem cell graft donor, sampled from the stem cell graft. The origin of this receptor is a human donor who donated a stem cell graft to a child with acute myeloid leukemia. V and J are TRBV20-1 and TRBJ2-1; D unclear. The CDR3 reads CSGPPRQLPNEQFF. The CDR3 nucleotides read TGCAGTGGGCCCCCCAGGCAGCTCCCTAATGAGCAGTTCTTC.